The 2 T cell receptor beta chains presented below share a single source sample, sequenced in a study of cytomegalovirus exposure and HLA in healthy donors. Both 60 Vbeta primers and 13 Jbeta primers went into the PCR. Profiling relied on immunoSEQ multiplex PCR, and the TCRdb table lists in-frame clones only, not all of them. The sample yields around 190,000 clones, around 86% seen once. Sequences were obtained from PBMCs. These receptors originate from a woman aged 18 to 35 in good health and CMV-seronegative.

V gene TRBV21-1 combines with J gene TRBJ2-1; whether TRBD2, the table's D call, matches the DNA was not checked. TRBV21-1 is classified as a pseudogene. The CDR3 consists of 15 residues. As DNA, the CDR3 is TGTGCCAGCAGGATTGGGCTAGCGGGGGTTAATGAGCAGTTCTTC. Its translation is CASRIGLAGVNEQFF.

The genes are TRBV5-6 and TRBJ1-2, with D possibly being TRBD1 (6 bases). CDR1 is SGHDT, CDR2 YYEEEE, per germline. This CDR3 contains 16 residues. Trimming pared 4 bases from V and 0 bases from J, leaving 16 bases between. The CDR3 DNA reads TGTGCCAGCAGCCCCACAGGGTCCGCCTCTAACTATGGCTACACCTTC. Amino acids: CASSPTGSASNYGYTF.